This record looks at one T cell receptor (beta chain) sequence and its context. Its target is unknown. The data derive from a study of blood T cells in healthy people across ages. Through a sample-barcoded 5' primer and a J-beta primer mix, a second PCR was run for about 6 to 11 cycles. Tags on each cDNA molecule came from a template-switch adaptor with 12 random nucleotides. TCRdb ran MiXCR on the 5' RACE reads and lists one entry per CDR3 protein. The sample has approximately 1,700,000 distinct CDR3 sequences; more than 35% are singletons. The germline gives CDR1 SGHTA, CDR2 FQGNSA. This CDR3 has 16 amino acids. V lost 5 bases to trimming and J lost 1 base, with 15 bases between them. Each individual donor underwent a draw of 8.5 to 10 milliliters of peripheral blood. They isolated at least 6.5 million PBMCs from each sample. Study outcomes and limitations: A greater number of naive CD4+ cells and higher diversity distinguished long-lived donors from aged donors.

The sequence was obtained from a human donor in good health. Sequenced material: blood. The gene calls are TRBV7-2 and TRBJ1-3; D unresolved. In DNA, the CDR3 is TGTGCCAGCAGCCTAGGACGGGGAGCTTCTGGAAACACCATATATTTT. Its protein product is CASSLGRGASGNTIYF. Using reference TRBV7-2 and TRBJ1-3 for the parts outside the CDR3, the full variable domain is GAGVSQSPSNKVTEKGKDVELRCDPISGHTALYWYRQSLGQGLEFLIYFQGNSAPDKSGLPSDRFSAERTGGSVSTLTIQRTQQEDSAVYLCASSLGRGASGNTIYFGEGSWLTVV.